Listed here are 28 T cell receptor beta chains from one sample, sequenced in a study of cytomegalovirus exposure and HLA in healthy donors. Sequencing used immunoSEQ multiplex PCR; TCRdb keeps in-frame clones, though not all of them. The top ten hold 2.8% of the sample, which has 150,000 to 200,000 clones, more than 65% seen once. Sequencing was done on a sample of PBMCs. The receptors derive from a woman aged 18-29 years in good health and CMV-seropositive.

This clone was detected a few times. The chain uses TRBV19 and TRBJ2-2; 8 positions match TRBD2. This CDR3 is 15 amino acids long. The V gene's germline CDR1 is LNHDA and CDR2 SQIVND (reference sequence). The V segment lost 5 bases and the J segment 6 bases; nucleotides outside the gene matches: 8. The CDR3 sequence: CASSPSGGPAGELFF. The CDR3 coding sequence is TGTGCCAGTAGTCCCTCGGGAGGGCCCGCCGGGGAGCTGTTTTTT.

The V gene is TRBV10-1, the J gene TRBJ2-2, with D perhaps TRBD2 (6 bases). Trimming took off 4 bases at V and 6 bases at J, with 6 bases between the two ends. CDR3 length equals 12 residues. Germline V lookup: CDR1 WNHNN, CDR2 SYGVQD (reference sequence). CDR3 coding DNA: TGCGCCAGCAGTGGCGGGGCCGGGGAGCTGTTTTTT. It yields the protein CASSGGAGELFF.

V usage is TRBV15 and J usage is TRBJ2-7; D might be TRBD2 (5 bases). With 0 bases removed from V and 3 bases from J, the gap between germline ends came to 18 bases. The CDR3 contains 17 residues. From germline, CDR1 is LNHNV and CDR2 YYDKDF (reference sequence). CDR3: CATSRDWRSALGYEQYF. The CDR3 DNA sequence: TGTGCCACCAGCAGAGATTGGAGGAGCGCTTTAGGCTACGAGCAGTACTTC. The full variable domain, with the rest looked up from reference TRBV15 and TRBJ2-7, is DAMVIQNPRYQVTQFGKPVTLSCSQTLNHNVMYWYQQKSSQAPKLLFHYYDKDFNNEADTPDNFQSRRPNTSFCFLDIRSPGLGDTAMYLCATSRDWRSALGYEQYFGPGTRLTVT.

This chain joins TRBV19 and TRBJ2-7, with 8 positions matching TRBD2. Germline lookup yields CDR1 LNHDA and CDR2 SQIVND (reference sequence). The CDR3 has 15 amino acids. V lost 6 bases to trimming and J lost 4 bases; unmatched junction nucleotides: 11. CDR3 DNA: TGTGCCAGTAGCCAGATAGCGGGGTTTGAATACGAGCAGTACTTC. Protein product: CASSQIAGFEYEQYF.

The V call is TRBV5-1, the J call TRBJ2-5, with D hard to call. The germline V and J ends were trimmed by 1 base and 5 bases, with 3 bases remaining between them. This CDR3 has 11 residues. Germline assignment: CDR1 SGHRS and CDR2 YFSETQ. For the CDR3, the DNA is TGCGCCAGCAGCTTGCTCGAGACCCAGTACTTC. Translating gives CASSLLETQYF. The whole variable domain, filled in from reference TRBV5-1 and TRBJ2-5, reads KAGVTQTPRYLIKTRGQQVTLSCSPISGHRSVSWYQQTPGQGLQFLFEYFSETQRNKGNFPGRFSGRQFSNSRSEMNVSTLELGDSALYLCASSLLETQYFGPGTRLLVL.

This chain uses TRBV5-1 with TRBJ1-2, with D unresolved. V lost 2 bases and J 2 bases, leaving 7 bases between the germline ends. CDR3 size: 13 residues. Germline V lookup: CDR1 SGHRS, CDR2 YFSETQ. CDR3 amino acids: CASSLRENYGYTF. The CDR3 bases are TGCGCCAGCAGCTTACGGGAAAACTATGGCTACACCTTC.

The chain carries TRBV6-5 and TRBJ2-5; tentatively, D is TRBD2 (6 bases). V lost 6 bases, J lost 4 bases, and 12 bases lay in between. Germline CDR1 and CDR2: MNHEY and SVGAGI. This CDR3 contains 13 residues. As DNA, the CDR3 is TGTGCCAGCAGGGCTCGGGGGTTAGAGACCCAGTACTTC. Amino acids: CASRARGLETQYF.

The rearrangement links TRBV7-8 to TRBJ1-3; no firm D call. The CDR3 spans 15 residues. Germline V CDR1 and CDR2: SGHVS, FQNEAQ. Trimming stripped 1 base from V and 1 base from J, with 8 bases between. DNA of the CDR3: TGTGCCAGCAGCTTAGGCTTGCGGTCTGGAAACACCATATATTTT. Translated, it gives CASSLGLRSGNTIYF.

This clone appeared a single time. The V and J genes are TRBV6-1 and TRBJ2-3, with 10 bases that match TRBD2. This CDR3 is 17 amino acids long. CDR1 and CDR2 from the germline V gene are MNHNS and SASEGT. J lost 2 bases, V lost 2 bases, and 7 bases had no gene match. This CDR3 is CASSERASGGPTDTQYF. The CDR3 DNA sequence: TGTGCCAGCAGTGAACGGGCTAGCGGGGGCCCCACAGATACGCAGTATTTT.

This chain links TRBV5-4 with TRBJ2-2; a weak D match, TRBD2 (5 bases). The CDR3 has 15 residues. The V gene's germline CDR1 is SGHNT and CDR2 YYREEE (reference sequence). The V and J ends lost 4 bases and 7 bases respectively, with 17 bases between them. CDR3 bases: TGTGCCAGCAGCGCGGACGGTCCCGGGGTCGGGGAGCTGTTTTTT. As protein: CASSADGPGVGELFF. The whole variable domain, remainder taken from reference TRBV5-4 and TRBJ2-2, is ETGVTQSPTHLIKTRGQQVTLRCSSQSGHNTVSWYQQALGQGPQFIFQYYREEENGRGNFPPRFSGLQFPNYSSELNVNALELDDSALYLCASSADGPGVGELFFGEGSRLTVL.

The genes are TRBV4-1 and TRBJ1-3, with D possibly being TRBD1 (5 bases). The CDR3 is made up of 18 amino acids. The V end was cut by 2 bases, the J end by 4 bases, with 21 bases between. Germline loops: CDR1 MGHRA, CDR2 YSYEKL. The CDR3 DNA reads TGCGCCAGCAGCCAAACCCGATACGGGGGGGTGGAAGGAAACACCATATATTTT. It codes for CASSQTRYGGVEGNTIYF.

The chain is built from TRBV6-6 and TRBJ2-1; 13 positions match TRBD2. Germline V gives CDR1 MNHNY, CDR2 SVGAGI (reference sequence). This CDR3 has 15 amino acids. Trimming cost V 7 bases and J 6 bases; bases outside gene matches: 6. CDR3 loop: CASTQTSGGANEQFF. In DNA, the CDR3 is TGTGCCAGCACCCAAACTAGCGGGGGGGCCAATGAGCAGTTCTTC.

This rearrangement joins TRBV11-2 to TRBJ1-2; D is unclear. CDR3 size: 12 residues. Germline loops: CDR1 SGHAT, CDR2 FQNNGV. V was pared by 3 bases and J by 4 bases, with 6 bases between. CDR3 DNA: TGTGCCAGCAGCTTCCTAGCCTATGGCTACACCTTC. Protein: CASSFLAYGYTF.

This clone was recorded once. The rearrangement uses TRBV4-1 and TRBJ1-3; a weak D match, TRBD1 (6 bases). Germline CDR1 is MGHRA and CDR2 is YSYEKL. V lost 7 bases, J lost 6 bases, and 16 bases lay in between. The CDR3 has 14 amino acids. CDR3 DNA sequence: TGCGCCAGCACCCACCAGGGGAAGGAAAACACCATATATTTT. Residues: CASTHQGKENTIYF.

This rearrangement joins TRBV2 to TRBJ1-5, with D unclear. The germline V and J ends were trimmed by 8 bases and 5 bases, with 13 bases remaining between them. Per germline, CDR1 SNHLY and CDR2 FYNNEI. CDR3 size: 13 residues. The CDR3 here is CASGARWDQPQHF. The CDR3 bases are TGTGCCAGCGGAGCGCGATGGGATCAGCCCCAGCATTTT.

The V gene is TRBV6-5, the J gene TRBJ2-3, with a tentative D call TRBD1 (5 bases). Trimming took off 5 bases at V and 1 base at J, with 13 bases between the two ends. Germline CDR1 reads MNHEY; CDR2 reads SVGAGI. The length of the CDR3 is 15 residues. CDR3 DNA: TGTGCCAGCAGTCCAACCGACAGCCGCACAGATACGCAGTATTTT. It is translated as CASSPTDSRTDTQYF.

The chain has TRBV5-4 and TRBJ2-1, with D perhaps TRBD2 (6 bases). V lost 1 base and J 8 bases, leaving 7 bases between the germline ends. This CDR3 comprises 12 residues. Germline CDR1 SGHNT, CDR2 YYREEE (reference sequence). This chain's CDR3 is CASSLWEDEQFF. The DNA of the CDR3 is TGTGCCAGCAGCTTGTGGGAGGATGAGCAGTTCTTC.

There are a few counts of this clone. The gene calls are TRBV5-1 and TRBJ2-7; 7 bases agree with TRBD2. Germline values: CDR1 SGHRS, CDR2 YFSETQ. The CDR3 has 13 amino acids. Trimming took 5 bases from V and 3 from J; bases not matched to a gene: 5. The chain's CDR3 is CASRAGPDYEQYF. The CDR3 region has the DNA TGCGCCAGCAGAGCGGGGCCCGACTACGAGCAGTACTTC.

The rearrangement uses TRBV5-6 and TRBJ1-4, with 7 bases aligning to TRBD1. V was clipped by 5 bases and J by 2 bases; unmatched bases: 9. The CDR3 contains 16 residues. Looked up from germline, CDR1 is SGHDT and CDR2 is YYEEEE. The CDR3 sequence is CASSILKQGTNEKLFF. The CDR3 DNA follows: TGTGCCAGCAGTATCCTAAAACAGGGGACTAATGAAAAACTGTTTTTT.

V and J are TRBV6-1 and TRBJ2-7; D possibly corresponds to TRBD2 (6 bases). Germline V gene lookup returns CDR1 MNHNS and CDR2 SASEGT. There are 13 residues in the CDR3. Trimming took off 5 bases at V and 5 bases at J, with 13 bases between the two ends. CDR3 sequence reads: CASSQTRANEQYF. The CDR3, as DNA: TGTGCCAGCAGTCAGACTAGAGCCAACGAGCAGTACTTC.

The V and J genes are TRBV27 and TRBJ1-2, with 9 bases that match TRBD1. In germline, CDR1 is MNHEY, CDR2 SMNVEV (reference sequence). Unmatched junction bases numbered 5, after V lost 5 bases and J lost 7 bases. The CDR3 consists of 13 residues. The CDR3 region has the DNA TGTGCCAGCAGTCCCGGGACAGGGATTGGCTACACCTTC. Residues: CASSPGTGIGYTF.

The V and J genes are TRBV25-1 and TRBJ1-2; D is uncertain. Trimming removed 5 bases at V and 6 bases at J, with 7 bases between. The CDR3 sequence is 11 residues long. Germline CDR1 is MGHDK and CDR2 is SYGVNS. CDR3 residues: CASSNADGYTF. The CDR3 region has the DNA TGTGCCAGCAGTAACGCGGATGGCTACACCTTC.

The J gene is TRBJ1-1, the V gene TRBV15; tentatively, D is TRBD1 (5 bases). The CDR3 length is 15 residues. Germline CDR1 reads LNHNV; CDR2 reads YYDKDF (reference sequence). V was cut by 2 bases and J by 5 bases, with 15 bases left in between. This CDR3 is CATSRPQGLGTEAFF. The CDR3 bases are TGTGCCACCAGCAGACCTCAGGGTCTGGGGACTGAAGCTTTCTTT.

This rearrangement joins TRBV7-8 to TRBJ1-2; the match to TRBD1 covers 7 bases. This CDR3 spans 16 amino acids. V shed 6 bases and J 5 bases; nucleotides not matched to a gene: 15. Germline V gene data show CDR1 as SGHVS and CDR2 as FQNEAQ. CDR3 in DNA: TGTGCCAGCAGGCCGGGACAGCCCTTAAGGGGGTATGGCTACACCTTC. Its protein product is CASRPGQPLRGYGYTF.

The chain carries TRBV28 and TRBJ2-7; D gene uncertain. From germline, CDR1 is MDHEN and CDR2 SYDVKM. The CDR3 loop spans 14 amino acids. The ends were cut back, 3 bases at V and 4 bases at J, with 13 bases in the middle. Written as DNA, the CDR3 is TGTGCCAGCAGTTTTGGTGGTAGTTCGTACGAGCAGTACTTC. Its protein is CASSFGGSSYEQYF.

The chain employs TRBV5-1 and TRBJ2-2; 7 positions agree with TRBD1. The CDR3 runs to 14 residues. Looked up from germline, CDR1 is SGHRS and CDR2 is YFSETQ. The junction had 6 bases not matched to a gene; V was cut back by 5 bases and J by 5 bases. The CDR3 loop reads CASSLTGDTGELFF. The CDR3 DNA reads as TGCGCCAGCAGTCTTACAGGGGATACCGGGGAGCTGTTTTTT. Full variable domain (outside the CDR3, taken from reference TRBV5-1 and TRBJ2-2): KAGVTQTPRYLIKTRGQQVTLSCSPISGHRSVSWYQQTPGQGLQFLFEYFSETQRNKGNFPGRFSGRQFSNSRSEMNVSTLELGDSALYLCASSLTGDTGELFFGEGSRLTVL.

The V gene is TRBV10-3, the J gene TRBJ1-2; D might be TRBD1 (5 bases). Trimming took off 2 bases at V and 8 bases at J, with 12 bases between the two ends. The CDR3 spans 13 residues. Germline V gene sequence: CDR1 ENHRY, CDR2 SYGVKD. The CDR3 DNA sequence: TGTGCCATCAGTGAGGCCAGGGTGGTGGGCTACACCTTC. Translated, it gives CAISEARVVGYTF.

This clone was picked up a small number of times. The gene calls are TRBV5-1 and TRBJ2-1; 9 positions agree with TRBD2. This CDR3 is 16 amino acids long. Germline V gives CDR1 SGHRS, CDR2 YFSETQ. J gave up 7 bases and V 4 bases, and 12 bases lay outside the gene matches. In nucleotides, the CDR3 is TGCGCCAGCAGCGTGAGTGTCCTAGCGGGGATTAATGAGCAGTTCTTC. Amino acid sequence: CASSVSVLAGINEQFF.